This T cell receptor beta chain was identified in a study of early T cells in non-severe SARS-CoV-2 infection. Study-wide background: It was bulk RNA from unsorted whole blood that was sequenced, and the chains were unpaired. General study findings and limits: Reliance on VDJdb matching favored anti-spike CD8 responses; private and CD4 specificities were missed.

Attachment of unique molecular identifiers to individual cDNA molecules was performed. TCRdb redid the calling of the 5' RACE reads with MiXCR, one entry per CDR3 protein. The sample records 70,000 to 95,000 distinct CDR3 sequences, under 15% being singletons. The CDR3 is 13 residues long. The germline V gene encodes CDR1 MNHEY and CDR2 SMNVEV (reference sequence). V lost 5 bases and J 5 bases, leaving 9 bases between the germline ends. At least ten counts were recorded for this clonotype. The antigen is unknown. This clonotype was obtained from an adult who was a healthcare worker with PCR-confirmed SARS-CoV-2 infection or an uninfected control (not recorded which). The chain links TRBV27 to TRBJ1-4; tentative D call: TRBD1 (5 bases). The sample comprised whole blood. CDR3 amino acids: CASSIRQNEKLFF. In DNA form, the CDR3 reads TGTGCCAGCAGTATAAGACAGAATGAAAAACTGTTTTTT.